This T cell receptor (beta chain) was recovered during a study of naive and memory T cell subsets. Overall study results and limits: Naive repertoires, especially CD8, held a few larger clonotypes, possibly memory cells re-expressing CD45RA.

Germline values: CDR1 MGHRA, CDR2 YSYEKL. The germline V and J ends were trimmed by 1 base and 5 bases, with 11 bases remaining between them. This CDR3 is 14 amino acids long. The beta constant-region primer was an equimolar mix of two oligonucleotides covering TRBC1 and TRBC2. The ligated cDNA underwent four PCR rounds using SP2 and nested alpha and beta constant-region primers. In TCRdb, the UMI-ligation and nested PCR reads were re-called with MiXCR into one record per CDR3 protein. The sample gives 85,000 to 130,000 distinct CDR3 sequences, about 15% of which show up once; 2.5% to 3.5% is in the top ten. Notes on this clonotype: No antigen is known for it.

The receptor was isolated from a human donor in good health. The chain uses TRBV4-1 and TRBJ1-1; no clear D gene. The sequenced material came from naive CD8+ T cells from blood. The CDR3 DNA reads TGCGCCAGCAGCCAAGTGGGGATTGGGACTGAAGCTTTCTTT. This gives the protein CASSQVGIGTEAFF.